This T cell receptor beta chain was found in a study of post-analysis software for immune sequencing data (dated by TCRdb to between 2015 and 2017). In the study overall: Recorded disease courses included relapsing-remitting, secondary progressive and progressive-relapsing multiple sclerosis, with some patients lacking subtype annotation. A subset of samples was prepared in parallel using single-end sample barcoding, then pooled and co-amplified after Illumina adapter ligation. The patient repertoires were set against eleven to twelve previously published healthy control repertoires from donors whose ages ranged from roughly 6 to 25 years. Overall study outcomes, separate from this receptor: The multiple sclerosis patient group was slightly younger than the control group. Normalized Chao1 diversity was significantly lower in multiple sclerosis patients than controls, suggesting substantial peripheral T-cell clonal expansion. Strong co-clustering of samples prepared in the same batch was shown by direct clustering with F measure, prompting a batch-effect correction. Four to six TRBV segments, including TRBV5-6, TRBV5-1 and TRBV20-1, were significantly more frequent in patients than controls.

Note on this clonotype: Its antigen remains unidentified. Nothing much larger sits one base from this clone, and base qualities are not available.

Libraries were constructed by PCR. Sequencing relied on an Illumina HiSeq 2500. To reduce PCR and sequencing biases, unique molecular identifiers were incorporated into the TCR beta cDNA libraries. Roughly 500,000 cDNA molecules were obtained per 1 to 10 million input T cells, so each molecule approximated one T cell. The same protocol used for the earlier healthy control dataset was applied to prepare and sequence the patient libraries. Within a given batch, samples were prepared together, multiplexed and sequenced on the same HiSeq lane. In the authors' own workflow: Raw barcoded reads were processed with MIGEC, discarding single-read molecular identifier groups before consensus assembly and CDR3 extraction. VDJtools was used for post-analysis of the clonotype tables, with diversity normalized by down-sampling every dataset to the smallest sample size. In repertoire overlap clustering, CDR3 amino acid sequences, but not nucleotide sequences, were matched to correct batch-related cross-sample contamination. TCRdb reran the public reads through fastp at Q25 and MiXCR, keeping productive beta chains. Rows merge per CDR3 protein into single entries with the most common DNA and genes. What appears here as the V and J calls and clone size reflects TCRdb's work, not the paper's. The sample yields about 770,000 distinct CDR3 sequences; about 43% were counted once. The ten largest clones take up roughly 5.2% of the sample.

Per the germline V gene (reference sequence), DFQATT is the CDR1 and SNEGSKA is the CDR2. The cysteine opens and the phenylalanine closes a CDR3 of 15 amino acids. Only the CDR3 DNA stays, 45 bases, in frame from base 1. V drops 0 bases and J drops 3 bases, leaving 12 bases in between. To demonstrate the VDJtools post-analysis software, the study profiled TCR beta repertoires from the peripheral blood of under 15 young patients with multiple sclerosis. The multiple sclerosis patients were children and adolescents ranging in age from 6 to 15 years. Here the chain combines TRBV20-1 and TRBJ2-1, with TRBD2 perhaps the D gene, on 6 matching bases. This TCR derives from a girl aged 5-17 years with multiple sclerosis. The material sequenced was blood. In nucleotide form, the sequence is TGCAGTGCTAGAGATCGGGGGATGGACTACAATGAGCAGTTCTTC. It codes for CSARDRGMDYNEQFF.